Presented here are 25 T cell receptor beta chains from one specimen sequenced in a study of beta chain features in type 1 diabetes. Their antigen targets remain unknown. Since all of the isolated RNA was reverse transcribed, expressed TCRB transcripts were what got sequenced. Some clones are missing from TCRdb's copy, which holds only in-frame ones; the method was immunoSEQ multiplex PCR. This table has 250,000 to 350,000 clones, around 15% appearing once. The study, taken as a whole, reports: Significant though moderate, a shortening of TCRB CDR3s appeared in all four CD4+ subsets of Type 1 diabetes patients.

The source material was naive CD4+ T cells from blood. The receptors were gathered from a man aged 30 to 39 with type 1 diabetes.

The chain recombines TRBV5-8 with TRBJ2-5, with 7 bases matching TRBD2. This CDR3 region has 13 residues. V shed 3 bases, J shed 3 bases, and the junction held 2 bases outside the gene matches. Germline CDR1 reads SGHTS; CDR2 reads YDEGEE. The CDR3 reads CASSWTRKETQYF. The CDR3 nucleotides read TGTGCCAGCAGCTGGACTAGGAAAGAGACCCAGTACTTC.

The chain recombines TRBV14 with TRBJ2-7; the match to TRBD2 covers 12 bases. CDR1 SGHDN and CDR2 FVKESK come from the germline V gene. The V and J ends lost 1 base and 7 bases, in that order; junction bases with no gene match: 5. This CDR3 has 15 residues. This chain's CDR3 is CASSQGTSGIREQYF. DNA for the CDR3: TGTGCCAGCAGCCAAGGGACTAGCGGGATTCGGGAGCAGTACTTC.

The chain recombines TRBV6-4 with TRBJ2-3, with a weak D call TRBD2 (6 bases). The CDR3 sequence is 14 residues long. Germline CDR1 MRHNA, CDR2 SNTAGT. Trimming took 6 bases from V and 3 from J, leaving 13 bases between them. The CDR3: CASRALASTDTQYF. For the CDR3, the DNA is TGTGCCAGCAGAGCACTAGCTTCGACAGATACGCAGTATTTT.

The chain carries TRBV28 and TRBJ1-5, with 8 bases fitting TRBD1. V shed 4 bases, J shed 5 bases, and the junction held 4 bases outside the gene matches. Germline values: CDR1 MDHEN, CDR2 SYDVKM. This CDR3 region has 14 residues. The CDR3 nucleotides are TGTGCCAGCAGTTCCTTACAGGGGGATCAGCCCCAGCATTTT. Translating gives CASSSLQGDQPQHF.

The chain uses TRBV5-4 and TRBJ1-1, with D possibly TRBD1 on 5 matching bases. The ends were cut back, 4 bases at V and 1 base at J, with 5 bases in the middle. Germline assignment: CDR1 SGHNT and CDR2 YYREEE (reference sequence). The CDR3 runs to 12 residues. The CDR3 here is CASSRGNTEAFF. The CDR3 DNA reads TGTGCCAGCAGCAGGGGGAACACTGAAGCTTTCTTT.

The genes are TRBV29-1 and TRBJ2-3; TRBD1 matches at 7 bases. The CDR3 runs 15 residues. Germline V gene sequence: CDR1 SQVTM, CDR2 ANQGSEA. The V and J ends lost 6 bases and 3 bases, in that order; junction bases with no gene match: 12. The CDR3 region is CSVEETGTVTDTQYF. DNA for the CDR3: TGCAGCGTAGAGGAGACAGGGACGGTGACAGATACGCAGTATTTT.

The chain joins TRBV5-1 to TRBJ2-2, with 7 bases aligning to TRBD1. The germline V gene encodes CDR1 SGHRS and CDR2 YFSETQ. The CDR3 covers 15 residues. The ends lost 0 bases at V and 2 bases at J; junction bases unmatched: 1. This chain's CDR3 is CASSLGDRNTGELFF. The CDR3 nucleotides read TGCGCCAGCAGCTTGGGGGACAGAAACACCGGGGAGCTGTTTTTT. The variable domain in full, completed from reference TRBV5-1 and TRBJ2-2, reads KAGVTQTPRYLIKTRGQQVTLSCSPISGHRSVSWYQQTPGQGLQFLFEYFSETQRNKGNFPGRFSGRQFSNSRSEMNVSTLELGDSALYLCASSLGDRNTGELFFGEGSRLTVL.

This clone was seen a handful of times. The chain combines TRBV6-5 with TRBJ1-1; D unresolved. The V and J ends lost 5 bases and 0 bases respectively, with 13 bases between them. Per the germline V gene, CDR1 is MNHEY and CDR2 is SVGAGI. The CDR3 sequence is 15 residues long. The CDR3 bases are TGTGCCAGCAGTACTCACGGAGGGATGAACACTGAAGCTTTCTTT. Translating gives CASSTHGGMNTEAFF.

The CDR3 region has the DNA TGTGCCAGCAGCCCCCACCGGGGGAACACCGGGGAGCTGTTTTTT. Its translation is CASSPHRGNTGELFF. The chain employs TRBV2 and TRBJ2-2, with a possible D match to TRBD2 (5 bases). This CDR3 contains 15 residues. V lost 6 bases and J lost 1, with 12 bases in between. Germline-derived CDR1 and CDR2 are SNHLY and FYNNEI.

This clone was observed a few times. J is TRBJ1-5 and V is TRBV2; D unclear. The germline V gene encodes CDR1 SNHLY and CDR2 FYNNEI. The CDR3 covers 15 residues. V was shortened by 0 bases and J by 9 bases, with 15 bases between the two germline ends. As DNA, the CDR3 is TGTGCCAGCAGTGAAGCGGGGAGCTTGACGGGGCCCCAGCATTTT. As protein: CASSEAGSLTGPQHF.

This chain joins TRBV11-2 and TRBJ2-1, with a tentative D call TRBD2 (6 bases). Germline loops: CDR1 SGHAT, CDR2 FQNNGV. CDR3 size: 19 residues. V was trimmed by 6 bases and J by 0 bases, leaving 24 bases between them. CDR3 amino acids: CASRTRLGRDRSSYNEQFF. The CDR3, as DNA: TGTGCCAGCAGAACCCGACTAGGGCGGGATCGAAGCTCCTACAATGAGCAGTTCTTC.

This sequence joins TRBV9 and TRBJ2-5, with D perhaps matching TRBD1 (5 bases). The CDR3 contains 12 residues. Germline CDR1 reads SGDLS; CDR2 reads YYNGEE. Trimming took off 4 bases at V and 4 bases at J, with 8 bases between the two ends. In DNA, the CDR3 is TGTGCCAGCAGCCAGGGTCCAGAGACCCAGTACTTC. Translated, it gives CASSQGPETQYF.

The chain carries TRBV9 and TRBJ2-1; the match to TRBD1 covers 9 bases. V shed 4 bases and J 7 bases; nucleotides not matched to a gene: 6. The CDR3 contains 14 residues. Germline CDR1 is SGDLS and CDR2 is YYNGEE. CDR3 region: CASSPWTGENEQFF. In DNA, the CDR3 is TGTGCCAGCAGCCCCTGGACAGGGGAGAATGAGCAGTTCTTC.

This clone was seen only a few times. The chain's CDR3 is CASSAGGLEDTQYF. The CDR3 bases are TGTGCCAGCAGTGCGGGGGGGCTAGAAGATACGCAGTATTTT. The chain couples TRBV2 to TRBJ2-3; 8 bases are shared with TRBD2. This CDR3 is built from 14 residues. Unmatched junction bases numbered 5, after V lost 4 bases and J lost 5 bases. Germline values: CDR1 SNHLY, CDR2 FYNNEI.

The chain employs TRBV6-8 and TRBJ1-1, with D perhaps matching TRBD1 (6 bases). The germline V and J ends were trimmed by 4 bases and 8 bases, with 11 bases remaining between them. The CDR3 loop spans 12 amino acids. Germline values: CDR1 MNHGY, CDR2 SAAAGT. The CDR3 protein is CASSSQGPEAFF. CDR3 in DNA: TGTGCCAGCAGTTCACAGGGCCCCGAAGCTTTCTTT.

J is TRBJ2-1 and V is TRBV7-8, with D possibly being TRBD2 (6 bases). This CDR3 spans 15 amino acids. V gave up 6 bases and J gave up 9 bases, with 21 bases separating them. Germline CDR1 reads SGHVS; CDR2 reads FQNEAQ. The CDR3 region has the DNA TGTGCCAGCAGTTTGGGCTGGCTAGCGCCCGTTGAGCAGTTCTTC. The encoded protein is CASSLGWLAPVEQFF.

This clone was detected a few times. In DNA, the CDR3 is TGTGCCAGCAGCCGGGCCCCGGCTAGCGCGGGGTATGAGCAGTTCTTC. Protein sequence: CASSRAPASAGYEQFF. The chain couples TRBV7-2 to TRBJ2-1, with D perhaps matching TRBD2 (6 bases). Trimming cost V 5 bases and J 8 bases, with 22 bases left between them. This CDR3 region has 16 residues. CDR1 and CDR2 (germline): SGHTA, FQGNSA. Complete variable domain (other parts from reference TRBV7-2 and TRBJ2-1): GAGVSQSPSNKVTEKGKDVELRCDPISGHTALYWYRQSLGQGLEFLIYFQGNSAPDKSGLPSDRFSAERTGGSVSTLTIQRTQQEDSAVYLCASSRAPASAGYEQFFGPGTRLTVL.

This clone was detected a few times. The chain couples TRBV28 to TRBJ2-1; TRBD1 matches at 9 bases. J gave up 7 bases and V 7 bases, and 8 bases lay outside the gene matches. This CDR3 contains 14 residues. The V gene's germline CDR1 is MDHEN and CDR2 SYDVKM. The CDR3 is CASNVIDRGNEQFF. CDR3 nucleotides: TGTGCCAGCAATGTTATCGACAGGGGGAATGAGCAGTTCTTC.

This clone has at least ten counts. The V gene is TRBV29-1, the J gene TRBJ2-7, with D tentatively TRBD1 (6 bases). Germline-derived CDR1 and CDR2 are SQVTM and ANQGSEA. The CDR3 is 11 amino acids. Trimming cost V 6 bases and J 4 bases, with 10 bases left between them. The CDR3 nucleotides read TGCAGCGTCTTTACAGGGTACGAGCAGTACTTC. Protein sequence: CSVFTGYEQYF.

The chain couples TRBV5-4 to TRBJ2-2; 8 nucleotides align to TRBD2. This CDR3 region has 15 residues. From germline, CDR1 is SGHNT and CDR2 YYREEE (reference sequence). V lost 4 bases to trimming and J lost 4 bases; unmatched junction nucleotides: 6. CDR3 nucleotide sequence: TGTGCCAGCAGCGGAGCGGGAGCAGCCACCGGGGAGCTGTTTTTT. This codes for CASSGAGAATGELFF.

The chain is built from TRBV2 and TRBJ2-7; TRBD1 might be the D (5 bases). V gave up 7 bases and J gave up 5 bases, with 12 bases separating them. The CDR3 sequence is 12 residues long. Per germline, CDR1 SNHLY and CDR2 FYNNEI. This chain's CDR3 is CASNSARDEQYF. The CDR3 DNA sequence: TGTGCCAGCAATTCAGCCAGGGACGAGCAGTACTTC.

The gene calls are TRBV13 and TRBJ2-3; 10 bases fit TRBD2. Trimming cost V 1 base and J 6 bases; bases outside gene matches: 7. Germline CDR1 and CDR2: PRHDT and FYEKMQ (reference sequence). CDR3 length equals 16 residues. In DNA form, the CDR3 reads TGTGCCAGCAGCTTAGCTAGCGGGAGTGTAAAGGATACGCAGTATTTT. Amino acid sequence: CASSLASGSVKDTQYF.

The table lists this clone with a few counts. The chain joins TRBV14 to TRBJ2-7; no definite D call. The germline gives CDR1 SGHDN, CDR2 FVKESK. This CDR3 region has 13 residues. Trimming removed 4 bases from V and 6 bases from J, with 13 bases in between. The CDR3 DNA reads TGTGCCAGCAGCCCTGGAGACCCGGGCGAGCAGTACTTC. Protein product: CASSPGDPGEQYF.

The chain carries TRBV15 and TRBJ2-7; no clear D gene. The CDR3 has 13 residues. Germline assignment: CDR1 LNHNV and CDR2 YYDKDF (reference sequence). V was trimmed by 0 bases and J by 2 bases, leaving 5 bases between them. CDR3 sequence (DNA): TGTGCCACCAGCAGAGATTCGGCCTACGAGCAGTACTTC. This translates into CATSRDSAYEQYF. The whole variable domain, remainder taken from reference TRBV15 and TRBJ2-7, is DAMVIQNPRYQVTQFGKPVTLSCSQTLNHNVMYWYQQKSSQAPKLLFHYYDKDFNNEADTPDNFQSRRPNTSFCFLDIRSPGLGDTAMYLCATSRDSAYEQYFGPGTRLTVT.

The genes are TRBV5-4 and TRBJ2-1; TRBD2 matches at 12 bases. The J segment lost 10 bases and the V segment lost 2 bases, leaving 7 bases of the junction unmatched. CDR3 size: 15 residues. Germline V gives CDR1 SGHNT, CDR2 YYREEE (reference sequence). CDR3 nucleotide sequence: TGTGCCAGCAGCTTAGGCCTAGCGGGAGGGGAGGAGCAGTTCTTC. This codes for CASSLGLAGGEEQFF.